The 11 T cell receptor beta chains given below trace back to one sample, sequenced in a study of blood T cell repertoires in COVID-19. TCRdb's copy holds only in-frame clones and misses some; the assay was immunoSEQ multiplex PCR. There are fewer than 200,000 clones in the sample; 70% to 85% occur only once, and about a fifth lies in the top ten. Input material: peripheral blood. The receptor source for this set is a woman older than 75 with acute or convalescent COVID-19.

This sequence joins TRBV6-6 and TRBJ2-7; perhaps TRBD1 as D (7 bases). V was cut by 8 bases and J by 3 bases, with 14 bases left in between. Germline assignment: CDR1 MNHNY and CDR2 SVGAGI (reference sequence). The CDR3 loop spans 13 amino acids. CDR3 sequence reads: CASGAGGLYEQYF. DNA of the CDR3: TGTGCCAGCGGCGCAGGGGGACTCTACGAGCAGTACTTC.

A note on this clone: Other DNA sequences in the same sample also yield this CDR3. Here the CDR3 reads CASSQGQGAAGELFF. CDR3 DNA sequence: TGTGCCAGCAGCCAAGGGCAGGGGGCAGCGGGGGAGCTGTTTTTT. The V and J genes are TRBV3-1 (or the pseudogene TRBV3-2) and TRBJ2-2; 8 nucleotides line up with TRBD1. CDR3 length equals 15 residues. Germline trimming cut 1 base from V and 8 bases from J; bases unmatched to any gene: 6. The germline V gene has CDR1 LGHDT and CDR2 YNNKEL (reference sequence).

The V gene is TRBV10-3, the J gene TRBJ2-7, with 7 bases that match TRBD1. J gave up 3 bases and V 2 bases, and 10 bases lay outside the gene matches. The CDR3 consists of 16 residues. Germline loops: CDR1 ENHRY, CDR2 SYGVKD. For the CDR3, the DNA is TGTGCCATCAGTGAGGGTACAGGGGAACAGGACTACGAGCAGTACTTC. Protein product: CAISEGTGEQDYEQYF.

The CDR3 DNA reads TGTGCCAGCAGATTCACCGGGACAGGGTACTATGGCTACACCTTC. This gives the protein CASRFTGTGYYGYTF. J is TRBJ1-2 and V is TRBV2; 9 bases are a match to TRBD1. Germline values: CDR1 SNHLY, CDR2 FYNNEI. The junction had 8 bases not matched to a gene; V was cut back by 6 bases and J by 3 bases. CDR3 size: 15 residues.

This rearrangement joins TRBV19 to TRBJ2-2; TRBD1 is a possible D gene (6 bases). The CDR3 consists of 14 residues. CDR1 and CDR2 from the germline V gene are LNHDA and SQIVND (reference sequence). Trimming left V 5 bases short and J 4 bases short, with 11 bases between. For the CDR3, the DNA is TGTGCCAGTAGTCCAACGACAGGCACCGGGGAGCTGTTTTTT. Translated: CASSPTTGTGELFF.

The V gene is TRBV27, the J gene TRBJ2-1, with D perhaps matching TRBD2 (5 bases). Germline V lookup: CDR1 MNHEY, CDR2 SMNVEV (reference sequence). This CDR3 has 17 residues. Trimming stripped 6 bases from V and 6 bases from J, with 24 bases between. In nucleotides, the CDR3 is TGTGCCAGCAGCCCGCTCAGTATAGCCCATGGGAGCAATGAGCAGTTCTTC. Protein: CASSPLSIAHGSNEQFF.

The CDR3 DNA sequence: TGCGCCAGCAGTCTTTTGGGACTGAGAAGCACTGAAGCTTTCTTT. It codes for CASSLLGLRSTEAFF. The chain uses TRBV5-1 and TRBJ1-1; the D gene is possibly TRBD1 (5 bases). Germline V gives CDR1 SGHRS, CDR2 YFSETQ. Trimming removed 5 bases from V and 4 bases from J, with 18 bases in between. The CDR3 is 15 residues long.

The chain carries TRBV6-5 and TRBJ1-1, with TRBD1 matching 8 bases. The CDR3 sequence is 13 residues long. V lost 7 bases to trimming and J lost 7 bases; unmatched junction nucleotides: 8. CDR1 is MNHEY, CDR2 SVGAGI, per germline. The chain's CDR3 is CASNLGTGYEAFF. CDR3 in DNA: TGTGCCAGCAATCTAGGGACAGGATATGAAGCTTTCTTT.

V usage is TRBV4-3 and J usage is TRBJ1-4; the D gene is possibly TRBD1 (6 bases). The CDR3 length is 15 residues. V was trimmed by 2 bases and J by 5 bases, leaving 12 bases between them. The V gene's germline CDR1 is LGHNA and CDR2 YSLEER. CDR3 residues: CASSQNRANNEKLFF. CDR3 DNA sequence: TGCGCCAGCAGCCAAAACAGGGCCAACAATGAAAAACTGTTTTTT.

The CDR3 loop reads CASSTGRGTQETQYF. CDR3 bases: TGTGCCAGTAGTACGGGCAGGGGAACGCAAGAGACCCAGTACTTC. The gene calls are TRBV19 and TRBJ2-5; D is perhaps TRBD1 (6 bases). This CDR3 is 15 amino acids long. Trimming left V 4 bases short and J 2 bases short, with 14 bases between. Germline V CDR1 and CDR2: LNHDA, SQIVND (reference sequence).

This CDR3 reads CASRFTGDNEQFF. CDR3 sequence (DNA): TGTGCCAGTAGATTTACAGGGGACAATGAGCAGTTCTTC. This chain joins TRBV19 and TRBJ2-1; 7 nucleotides line up with TRBD1. The CDR3 spans 13 residues. From germline, CDR1 is LNHDA and CDR2 SQIVND (reference sequence). With 6 bases clipped from V and 5 bases from J, the junction kept 4 bases outside the gene matches.